The clone carrying this T cell receptor (beta chain) has a count of ten or more. Its antigen remains unknown. A sample of blood taken at first hyperthyroidism diagnosis preceded any ophthalmopathy symptoms. This entry is derived from a study of T cells in Graves' hyperthyroidism and ophthalmopathy. For the study at large: Peripheral blood was collected at initial diagnosis, before any treatment.

Whole-study results and caveats: Ophthalmopathy got predicted by the model a median 6.5 months before its onset. Most thyroid clonotypes expanded above 0.001 appeared in blood too.

Using RNA transcripts as the source, TCR beta CDR3 regions were amplified. The TCR CDR3 was amplified in a first-round RT-PCR using the HTBI primer set. TCRdb independently ran MiXCR on the multiplex PCR reads; one entry per CDR3 protein. The repertoire holds more than 550,000 distinct CDR3 sequences, with roughly 20% as singletons. CDR3 length equals 16 residues. Looked up from germline, CDR1 is SGHAT and CDR2 is FQNNGV. Between the trimmed V and J ends, which lost 5 bases and 7 bases, there was a span of 18 bases. Sequenced: blood. The chain uses TRBV11-2 and TRBJ1-6, with TRBD1 as a possible D gene (6 bases). The TCR sequence derives from a woman aged 50 to 60 with Graves' hyperthyroidism that later progressed to Graves' ophthalmopathy. CDR3 amino acids: CASSERVGGANSPLHF. CDR3 in DNA: TGTGCCAGCAGCGAACGAGTGGGGGGGGCCAATTCACCCCTCCACTTT. Variable domain in full (rest from reference TRBV11-2 and TRBJ1-6): EAGVAQSPRYKIIEKRQSVAFWCNPISGHATLYWYQQILGQGPKLLIQFQNNGVVDDSQLPKDRFSAERLKGVDSTLKIQPAKLEDSAVYLCASSERVGGANSPLHFGNGTRLTVT.